The 22 T cell receptor beta chains below come from one sample, sequenced in a study of blood T cell repertoires in COVID-19. TCRdb's table, derived via immunoSEQ multiplex PCR, lists solely in-frame clones and lacks some. This sample has roughly 230,000 clones, with about four fifths found just once. The sequenced material came from peripheral blood. The receptors were sampled from a man aged 35 to 55 with active or convalescent COVID-19.

The chain joins TRBV24-1 to TRBJ1-3; TRBD1 is a possible D gene (5 bases). V was cut by 4 bases and J by 4 bases, with 13 bases left in between. The CDR3 sequence is 15 residues long. Germline V gives CDR1 KGHDR, CDR2 SFDVKD. The CDR3 bases are TGTGCCACCAGTGAAGGGGCGGTCGACGGAAACACCATATATTTT. This encodes CATSEGAVDGNTIYF.

The chain links TRBV16 to TRBJ1-3, with TRBD1 matching over 8 bases. The CDR3 extends over 17 amino acids. Trimming at V came to 3 bases and at J to 0 bases, leaving 7 bases not matched to a gene. Per the germline V gene, CDR1 is KGHSY and CDR2 is FQNENV. CDR3 protein: CASSHMGQAGSGNTIYF. The DNA for the CDR3 is TGTGCCAGCAGCCACATGGGACAGGCCGGCTCTGGAAACACCATATATTTT. The whole variable domain, remainder taken from reference TRBV16 and TRBJ1-3, is GEEVAQTPKHLVRGEGQKAKLYCAPIKGHSYVFWYQQVLKNEFKFLISFQNENVFDETGMPKERFSAKCLPNSPCSLEIQATKLEDSAVYFCASSHMGQAGSGNTIYFGEGSWLTVV.

This chain connects TRBV2 to TRBJ2-3; 10 bases match TRBD1. V shed 6 bases and J 5 bases; nucleotides not matched to a gene: 11. The CDR3 sequence is 16 residues long. Germline V lookup: CDR1 SNHLY, CDR2 FYNNEI. The CDR3 region has the DNA TGTGCCAGCAGCGCTAGGACAGGGGGGATCGTAGATACGCAGTATTTT. Amino acid sequence: CASSARTGGIVDTQYF.

J is TRBJ2-1 and V is TRBV24-1; tentative D call: TRBD2 (6 bases). This CDR3 comprises 16 residues. Trimming left V 1 base short and J 5 bases short, with 14 bases between. The germline gives CDR1 KGHDR, CDR2 SFDVKD. CDR3 sequence reads: CATSDFADSGDNEQFF. The CDR3 DNA is TGTGCCACCAGTGATTTTGCGGATTCGGGAGACAATGAGCAGTTCTTC.

The chain joins TRBV6-2 or TRBV6-3 to TRBJ1-6; D is ambiguous. The CDR3 is 17 amino acids. V shed 4 bases and J shed 0 bases, with 13 bases lying between them. The germline gives CDR1 MNHEY, CDR2 SVGEGT. The CDR3, as DNA: TGTGCCAGCAGTTCCATTGGGCAGAGCTCCTATAATTCACCCCTCCACTTT. This codes for CASSSIGQSSYNSPLHF.

The chain links TRBV30 to TRBJ1-4, with TRBD1 matching 9 bases. Germline CDR1 reads GTSNPN; CDR2 reads SVGIG (reference sequence). This CDR3 has 13 residues. Trimming removed 6 bases from V and 8 bases from J; junction bases left unmatched: 7. The CDR3, as DNA: TGTGCCTGCCTTGGGACAGGGATGGAAAAACTGTTTTTT. Translation: CACLGTGMEKLFF.

The V call is TRBV27, the J call TRBJ2-1; D is undetermined. Trimming removed 3 bases at V and 0 bases at J, with 9 bases between. CDR1 and CDR2 (germline): MNHEY, SMNVEV (reference sequence). The CDR3 is 15 residues long. The CDR3 sequence is CASSFFGGSYNEQFF. The CDR3, as DNA: TGTGCCAGCAGTTTTTTTGGCGGCTCCTACAATGAGCAGTTCTTC.

J is TRBJ2-7 and V is TRBV18; 11 nucleotides align to TRBD2. Trimming took 3 bases from V and 5 from J; bases not matched to a gene: 6. CDR1 KGHSH and CDR2 LQKENI come from the germline V gene. This CDR3 spans 15 amino acids. The CDR3 nucleotides are TGTGCCAGCTCACCTATTAGCGGGGGGGCCCACGAGCAGTACTTC. Its translation: CASSPISGGAHEQYF.

This clone was counted a few times. V and J are TRBV27 and TRBJ2-4, with 7 positions matching TRBD1. CDR1 is MNHEY and CDR2 is SMNVEV in the germline V gene (reference sequence). The trim removed 0 bases at V and 0 bases at J, leaving 11 bases unmatched. This CDR3 has 19 residues. The CDR3: CASSLSTGTATLAKNIQYF. In DNA form, the CDR3 reads TGTGCCAGCAGTTTATCGACCGGGACAGCAACTTTAGCCAAAAACATTCAGTACTTC.

This sequence joins TRBV9 and TRBJ1-3, with D perhaps TRBD1 (6 bases). Trimming removed 0 bases from V and 0 bases from J, with 16 bases in between. Germline CDR1 is SGDLS and CDR2 is YYNGEE. The CDR3 consists of 18 residues. The CDR3 protein is CASSVGNTGQLSGNTIYF. In nucleotides, the CDR3 is TGTGCCAGCAGCGTAGGAAACACCGGACAGCTCTCTGGAAACACCATATATTTT.

This clone has a single count. The chain links TRBV11-2 to TRBJ2-5; the match to TRBD1 covers 7 bases. The V segment lost 5 bases and the J segment 2 bases; nucleotides outside the gene matches: 5. CDR1 is SGHAT and CDR2 is FQNNGV in the germline V gene. This CDR3 comprises 14 residues. CDR3 sequence reads: CASSLGQIQETQYF. For the CDR3, the DNA is TGTGCCAGCAGCCTGGGACAGATACAAGAGACCCAGTACTTC.

The chain joins TRBV5-6 to TRBJ2-1, with D maybe TRBD2 (6 bases). The germline gives CDR1 SGHDT, CDR2 YYEEEE. Trimming removed 4 bases at V and 5 bases at J, with 22 bases between. CDR3 size: 17 residues. CDR3 nucleotide sequence: TGTGCCAGCAGCCCAAAGGGACTTCGTGATCATAACAATGAGCAGTTCTTC. Translation gives CASSPKGLRDHNNEQFF. Full variable domain (outside the CDR3, taken from reference TRBV5-6 and TRBJ2-1): DAGVTQSPTHLIKTRGQQVTLRCSPKSGHDTVSWYQQALGQGPQFIFQYYEEEERQRGNFPDRFSGHQFPNYSSELNVNALLLGDSALYLCASSPKGLRDHNNEQFFGPGTRLTVL.

This clone has only a few counts. This rearrangement joins TRBV11-2 to TRBJ2-7; D might be TRBD2 (5 bases). This CDR3 is 13 amino acids long. Trimming removed 3 bases from V and 3 bases from J, with 9 bases in between. Germline CDR1 reads SGHAT; CDR2 reads FQNNGV. The CDR3 DNA sequence: TGTGCCAGCAGCTTTGGACTTGACTACGAGCAGTACTTC. It encodes CASSFGLDYEQYF.

The chain links TRBV27 to TRBJ1-5, with 7 bases identical to TRBD1. The J segment lost 3 bases and the V segment lost 4 bases, leaving 9 bases of the junction unmatched. Per germline, CDR1 MNHEY and CDR2 SMNVEV (reference sequence). The length of the CDR3 is 16 residues. CDR3 bases: TGTGCCAGCAGTTCCACTGACAGGGATTACAATCAGCCCCAGCATTTT. This encodes CASSSTDRDYNQPQHF.

The chain links TRBV18 to TRBJ1-1; D may be TRBD1 (5 bases). Germline loops: CDR1 KGHSH, CDR2 LQKENI. The CDR3 is 13 residues long. V was pared by 4 bases and J by 0 bases, with 6 bases between. In nucleotides, the CDR3 is TGTGCCAGCTCACAGGGGCTGAACACTGAAGCTTTCTTT. Its translation is CASSQGLNTEAFF.

This rearrangement joins TRBV5-4 to TRBJ1-6, with D possibly matching TRBD1 (5 bases). Trimming shortened V by 0 bases and J by 10 bases, and 14 bases separated the two germline ends. Germline CDR1 reads SGHNT; CDR2 reads YYREEE (reference sequence). The CDR3 consists of 15 residues. The CDR3 is CASSLDYRSDSPLHF. In nucleotides, the CDR3 is TGTGCCAGCAGCTTGGATTACAGGTCGGACTCACCCCTCCACTTT.

V is TRBV27 and J is TRBJ2-5; 9 bases are shared with TRBD1. The CDR3 is 15 amino acids. From germline, CDR1 is MNHEY and CDR2 SMNVEV (reference sequence). J gave up 4 bases and V 4 bases, and 7 bases lay outside the gene matches. The CDR3 protein is CASSSPGQGIETQYF. The CDR3 coding sequence is TGTGCCAGCAGTTCCCCGGGACAGGGTATAGAGACCCAGTACTTC.

The chain carries TRBV2 and TRBJ2-5, with D possibly TRBD1 on 5 matching bases. Looked up from germline, CDR1 is SNHLY and CDR2 is FYNNEI. This CDR3 spans 14 amino acids. Trimming removed 2 bases at V and 4 bases at J, with 11 bases between. The CDR3 DNA reads as TGTGCCAGCAGTGAACCAGGGTGGGGAGAGACCCAGTACTTC. This gives the protein CASSEPGWGETQYF.

This clone turned up a few times. The V gene is TRBV5-1, the J gene TRBJ2-5; 8 nucleotides align to TRBD1. This CDR3 spans 15 amino acids. V shed 0 bases, J shed 5 bases, and the junction held 6 bases outside the gene matches. Looked up from germline, CDR1 is SGHRS and CDR2 is YFSETQ. DNA for the CDR3: TGCGCCAGCAGCTTGGACAGGGGGGTTGCGGAGACCCAGTACTTC. Translating it yields CASSLDRGVAETQYF. The whole variable domain, remainder taken from reference TRBV5-1 and TRBJ2-5, is KAGVTQTPRYLIKTRGQQVTLSCSPISGHRSVSWYQQTPGQGLQFLFEYFSETQRNKGNFPGRFSGRQFSNSRSEMNVSTLELGDSALYLCASSLDRGVAETQYFGPGTRLLVL.

This chain joins TRBV11-3 and TRBJ2-3, with 9 bases that match TRBD2. The CDR3 has 19 residues. Germline trimming cut 6 bases from V and 0 bases from J; bases unmatched to any gene: 16. Germline CDR1 and CDR2: SGHNT and YENEEA. CDR3 residues: CASSAWSGLAGRSTDTQYF. In nucleotides, the CDR3 is TGTGCCAGCAGTGCGTGGAGTGGGCTAGCGGGACGCAGCACAGATACGCAGTATTTT.

J is TRBJ1-4 and V is TRBV4-1, with 7 positions matching TRBD1. The CDR3 length is 16 residues. Per the germline V gene, CDR1 is MGHRA and CDR2 is YSYEKL. Trimming at V came to 0 bases and at J to 4 bases, leaving 5 bases not matched to a gene. The CDR3, as DNA: TGCGCCAGCAGCCAAGATGGGACAGACCTTAATGAAAAACTGTTTTTT. This encodes CASSQDGTDLNEKLFF.

This clone has only a few counts. This chain links TRBV5-1 with TRBJ2-3; D is possibly TRBD1 (5 bases). The CDR3 consists of 15 residues. The germline V gene encodes CDR1 SGHRS and CDR2 YFSETQ. The V end lost 0 bases, the J end lost 1 base, and 9 bases lay between the germline ends. DNA for the CDR3: TGCGCCAGCAGCTTGGGGCAGGGCGGCACAGATACGCAGTATTTT. Protein sequence: CASSLGQGGTDTQYF. Complete variable domain (other parts from reference TRBV5-1 and TRBJ2-3): KAGVTQTPRYLIKTRGQQVTLSCSPISGHRSVSWYQQTPGQGLQFLFEYFSETQRNKGNFPGRFSGRQFSNSRSEMNVSTLELGDSALYLCASSLGQGGTDTQYFGPGTRLTVL.